Listed here are 6 T cell receptor beta chains from one sample, sequenced in a study of shared clonotypes between healthy human individuals (dated by TCRdb to the early 2020s). CD8 naive samples were CD45RO-negative cells positively selected for CCR7, giving a CD45RA+CCR7+ population that excluded TemRA cells. The library was built by means of the immunoSEQ multiplex PCR assay. As stored in TCRdb, this immuneACCESS dataset retains in-frame rearrangements with V and J assigned. A fraction of the clones does not appear; measured against another copy, unresolved V genes explain less than half of the discrepancy, and the remainder lacks a known reason. The table for this sample lists under 700,000 clones; about 95% of them were counted only once. Approximately 0.11% of the sample is in the top ten clones. The specimen was naive CD8+ T cells sorted from blood. Reading the label with the study, this specimen's cell subset or site is: CD45RA+CCR7+. These receptors came from a woman aged 25-40 years in good health.

The chain uses TRBV1 and TRBJ2-5. The J call is in doubt because the DNA end fits TRBJ2-7 better. TRBV1 is classified as a pseudogene. This CDR3 is 18 amino acids long. The CDR3 reads CTSSRDQCFRDRIYEQYF. DNA for the CDR3: TGCACCAGCAGCCGAGACCAATGTTTTCGGGACCGGATCTACGAGCAGTACTTC.

The chain is built from TRBV27 and TRBJ2-2; 8 positions agree with TRBD1. The CDR3 covers 15 residues. Germline V gives CDR1 MNHEY, CDR2 SMNVEV (reference sequence). V was clipped by 7 bases and J by 2 bases; unmatched bases: 6. CDR3 protein: CASKRTGTNTGELFF. The CDR3 DNA is TGTGCCAGCAAGCGGACAGGGACCAACACCGGGGAGCTGTTTTTT.

V and J are TRBV28 and TRBJ1-3, with D maybe TRBD1 (6 bases). Germline values: CDR1 MDHEN, CDR2 SYDVKM. V lost 8 bases to trimming and J lost 4 bases, with 18 bases between them. The CDR3 spans 15 residues. The CDR3 reads CASGLGGAYGNTIYF. The CDR3 DNA follows: TGTGCCAGCGGGCTCGGGGGGGCTTACGGAAACACCATATATTTT.

This chain links TRBV7-2 with TRBJ2-1; possibly TRBD2 for D (6 bases). V was cut by 1 base and J by 4 bases, with 11 bases left in between. The CDR3 consists of 15 residues. Germline lookup yields CDR1 SGHTA and CDR2 FQGNSA. CDR3 sequence (DNA): TGTGCCAGCAGCTTAGTGGCTAGCGTTTACAATGAGCAGTTCTTC. Translating gives CASSLVASVYNEQFF.

V usage is TRBV28 and J usage is TRBJ1-1, with D uncertain. V was pared by 5 bases and J by 6 bases, with 4 bases between. The CDR3 runs 10 residues. Germline CDR1 reads MDHEN; CDR2 reads SYDVKM. The CDR3 spells CASSGPEAFF. The CDR3 coding sequence is TGTGCCAGCAGTGGGCCTGAAGCTTTCTTT.

The chain is built from TRBV7-8 and TRBJ2-7; D unclear. Trimming cost V 9 bases and J 7 bases, with 16 bases left between them. The CDR3 runs to 12 residues. CDR1 and CDR2 (germline): SGHVS, FQNEAQ. CDR3 residues: CASQRYPQEQYF. Here the CDR3 DNA reads TGTGCCAGTCAGAGATACCCGCAGGAGCAGTACTTC.